This T cell receptor beta chain was recovered during a study of identical twins. TCRdb re-derived calls from the 5' RACE reads in MiXCR, one entry per CDR3 protein. Here the sample spans roughly 240,000 distinct CDR3 sequences, roughly 7% being singletons. Germline CDR1 reads DFQATT; CDR2 reads SNEGSKA (reference sequence). Trimming cost V 0 bases and J 2 bases, with 15 bases left between them. The CDR3 is 16 amino acids. The sample holds a few counts of this clonotype. The sample was also reused in another study, on yellow fever vaccine responses in identical twins.

The receptor's source is a young woman in good health. Sequencing was carried out using memory (CD45RO+) T cells sorted from blood. The rearrangement uses TRBV20-1 and TRBJ2-3; possibly TRBD2 for D (6 bases). This chain's CDR3 is CSARDPWRGYTDTQYF. The CDR3 DNA reads as TGCAGTGCTAGAGATCCTTGGCGGGGCTACACAGATACGCAGTATTTT.